This is a list of T cell receptor beta chains from one sample in a study of blood T cells in healthy people across ages. TCRdb independently ran MiXCR on the 5' RACE reads; one entry per CDR3 protein. The profile shows some 890,000 distinct CDR3 sequences, almost 30% of them singletons. The sample was also reused in another study, on T cells of mothers and their children.

Sequencing was done on a sample of blood. All receptors come from a woman aged 35 to 49 in good health. Each CDR3 is given with its conserved first and last residue. Fields, in order: CDR3 length, clone size, V gene, D gene, J gene, CDR3 DNA, CDR3 protein. D genes are given only for firm matches. Expanded clones get a size class; other rows say once, few or many, or leave the size out.

CDR3 length: 16
clone size: .
V gene: TRBV6-5
D gene: TRBD1
J gene: TRBJ1-2
CDR3 DNA: TGTGCCAGCACTTCCTCGATCGGACAGGGGTGGCATGGCTACACCTTC
CDR3 protein: CASTSSIGQGWHGYTF

CDR3 length: 14
clone size: few
V gene: TRBV4-3
D gene: .
J gene: TRBJ2-1
CDR3 DNA: TGCGCCAGCAGCCAAACACCGCAGGTCAATGAGCAGTTCTTC
CDR3 protein: CASSQTPQVNEQFF

CDR3 length: 16
clone size: .
V gene: TRBV10-3
D gene: TRBD1
J gene: TRBJ1-2
CDR3 DNA: TGTGCCATCAGTGAGTCTGTGGGGACAGGGGGCTATGGCTACACCTTC
CDR3 protein: CAISESVGTGGYGYTF

CDR3 length: 16
clone size: .
V gene: TRBV6-5
D gene: .
J gene: TRBJ1-1
CDR3 DNA: TGTGCCAGCAGTTACTCGGGACAACGGGTCAACACTGAAGCTTTCTTT
CDR3 protein: CASSYSGQRVNTEAFF

CDR3 length: 14
clone size: .
V gene: TRBV10-3
D gene: .
J gene: TRBJ1-3
CDR3 DNA: TGTGCCATCAGTGAGCGGGGCTCTGGAAACACCATATATTTT
CDR3 protein: CAISERGSGNTIYF

CDR3 length: 9
clone size: many
V gene: TRBV20-1
D gene: .
J gene: TRBJ1-2
CDR3 DNA: TGCAGTGCACAGGAAGGCTACACCTTC
CDR3 protein: CSAQEGYTF

CDR3 length: 14
clone size: few
V gene: TRBV4-3
D gene: .
J gene: TRBJ2-3
CDR3 DNA: TGCGCCAGCAGCCCTTCTTCGGGGGTAGTTAGGCAGTATTTT
CDR3 protein: CASSPSSGVVRQYF

CDR3 length: 13
clone size: .
V gene: TRBV2
D gene: TRBD1
J gene: TRBJ1-2
CDR3 DNA: TGTGCCAGCGGGACAGCCTCGGGCTATGGCTACACCTTC
CDR3 protein: CASGTASGYGYTF

CDR3 length: 15
clone size: once
V gene: TRBV28
D gene: TRBD1
J gene: TRBJ1-5
CDR3 DNA: TGTGCCAGCAGTTTCGAACCCGGACAGGGAGGATCCCAGCATTTT
CDR3 protein: CASSFEPGQGGSQHF

CDR3 length: 14
clone size: many
V gene: TRBV7-6
D gene: .
J gene: TRBJ2-4
CDR3 DNA: TGTGCCAGCAGCTTACCCCCGAGTGGAAACATTCAGTACTTC
CDR3 protein: CASSLPPSGNIQYF

CDR3 length: 14
clone size: .
V gene: TRBV7-2
D gene: TRBD1
J gene: TRBJ1-5
CDR3 DNA: TGTGCCAGCAGCTTAGGTAACAGGGGACAGCCCCAGCATTTT
CDR3 protein: CASSLGNRGQPQHF

CDR3 length: 11
clone size: many
V gene: TRBV20-1
D gene: TRBD1
J gene: TRBJ2-7
CDR3 DNA: TGCAGTGCTAGGACAGGGAACGAGCAGTACTTC
CDR3 protein: CSARTGNEQYF

CDR3 length: 15
clone size: few
V gene: TRBV7-9
D gene: TRBD1
J gene: TRBJ1-6
CDR3 DNA: TGTGCCAGCAGCCCCCCCGGGACAGGGACTTCACCCCTCCACTTT
CDR3 protein: CASSPPGTGTSPLHF

CDR3 length: 13
clone size: .
V gene: TRBV5-1
D gene: .
J gene: TRBJ1-2
CDR3 DNA: TGCGCCAGCAGCTTCTCGGCTACCCATGGCTACACCTTT
CDR3 protein: CASSFSATHGYTF

CDR3 length: 14
clone size: .
V gene: TRBV5-8
D gene: .
J gene: TRBJ2-5
CDR3 DNA: TGTGCCAGCAGCTTGTCGGGGGTCGAAGAGACCCAGTACTTC
CDR3 protein: CASSLSGVEETQYF

CDR3 length: 12
clone size: .
V gene: TRBV20-1
D gene: .
J gene: TRBJ2-1
CDR3 DNA: TGCAGTGCCGCGAGTTTGGGAGGAGAGCAGTTCTTC
CDR3 protein: CSAASLGGEQFF

CDR3 length: 16
clone size: .
V gene: TRBV6-1
D gene: TRBD2
J gene: TRBJ2-4
CDR3 DNA: TGTGCCAGCAGCCTATTACTAGCGGGGGGCCTTAATGGGCAGTACTTC
CDR3 protein: CASSLLLAGGLNGQYF

CDR3 length: 14
clone size: .
V gene: TRBV28
D gene: .
J gene: TRBJ1-2
CDR3 DNA: TGTGCCAGCAGTTTAGGGACACCCATCTATGGCTACACCTTC
CDR3 protein: CASSLGTPIYGYTF

CDR3 length: 15
clone size: .
V gene: TRBV5-6
D gene: TRBD1
J gene: TRBJ1-5
CDR3 DNA: TGTGCCAGCAGCTTGTTGGGACAGGGGTACCAGCCCCAGCATTTT
CDR3 protein: CASSLLGQGYQPQHF

CDR3 length: 15
clone size: .
V gene: TRBV12-3/TRBV12-4
D gene: .
J gene: TRBJ2-3
CDR3 DNA: TGTGCCAGCAGTCGTAGCGGAGGGACCGCAGATGCGCAGTATTTT
CDR3 protein: CASSRSGGTADAQYF

CDR3 length: 15
clone size: once
V gene: TRBV7-2
D gene: .
J gene: TRBJ2-5
CDR3 DNA: TGTGCCAGCAGCTTAGGTAGCGCCTTCCAAGAGACCCAGTACTTC
CDR3 protein: CASSLGSAFQETQYF

CDR3 length: 13
clone size: .
V gene: TRBV12-3/TRBV12-4
D gene: .
J gene: TRBJ2-7
CDR3 DNA: TGTGCCAGCAGTTTACGGGGACTCAATGAGCAGTACTTC
CDR3 protein: CASSLRGLNEQYF

CDR3 length: 11
clone size: many
V gene: TRBV6-6
D gene: .
J gene: TRBJ1-1
CDR3 DNA: TGTGCCAGCAGTTACCCAGGGAAAGCTTTCTTT
CDR3 protein: CASSYPGKAFF